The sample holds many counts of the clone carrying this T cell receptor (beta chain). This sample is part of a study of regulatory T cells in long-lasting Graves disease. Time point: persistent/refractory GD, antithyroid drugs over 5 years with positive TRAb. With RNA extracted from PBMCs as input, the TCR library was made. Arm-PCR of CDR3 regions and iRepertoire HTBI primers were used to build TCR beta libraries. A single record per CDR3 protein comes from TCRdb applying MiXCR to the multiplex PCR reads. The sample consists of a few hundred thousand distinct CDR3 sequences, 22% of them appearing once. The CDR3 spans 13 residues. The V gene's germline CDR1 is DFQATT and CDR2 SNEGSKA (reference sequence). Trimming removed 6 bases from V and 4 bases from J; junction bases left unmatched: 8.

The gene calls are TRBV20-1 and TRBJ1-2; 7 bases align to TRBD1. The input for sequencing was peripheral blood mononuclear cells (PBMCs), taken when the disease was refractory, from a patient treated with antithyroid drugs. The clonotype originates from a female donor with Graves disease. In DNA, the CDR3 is TGCAGTGCCCCCCAACCAGGGGGCTATGGCTACACCTTC. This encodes CSAPQPGGYGYTF.